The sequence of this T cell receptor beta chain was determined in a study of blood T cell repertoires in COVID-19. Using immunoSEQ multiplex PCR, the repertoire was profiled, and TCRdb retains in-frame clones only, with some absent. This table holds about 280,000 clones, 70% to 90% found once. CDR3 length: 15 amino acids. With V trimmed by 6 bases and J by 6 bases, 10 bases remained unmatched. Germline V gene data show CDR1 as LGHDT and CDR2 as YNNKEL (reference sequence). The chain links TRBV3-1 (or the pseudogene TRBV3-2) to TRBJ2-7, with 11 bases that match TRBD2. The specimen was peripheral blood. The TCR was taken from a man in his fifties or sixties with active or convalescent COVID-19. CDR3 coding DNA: TGTGCCAGCAGTCCCGGGACTAGCGGCTGGTCCGAGCAGTACTTC. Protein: CASSPGTSGWSEQYF.